This T cell receptor (beta chain) was identified during a study of blood T cell repertoires in COVID-19. Study in general: Samples came from the United States, Italy and Spain, spanning acute and convalescent COVID-19.

Participants were placed into cohorts based on the clinical history they reported. V was shortened by 4 bases and J by 3 bases, with 12 bases between the two germline ends. CDR1 is LGHDT, CDR2 YNNKEL, per germline (reference sequence). There are 14 residues in the CDR3. The repertoire was sequenced with immunoSEQ multiplex PCR; TCRdb's copy has only in-frame clones and lacks some. This table holds about 440,000 clones, 70% to 90% found once. Source material: PBMCs or T cells enriched from blood (not recorded which). The chain is built from TRBV3-1 (or the pseudogene TRBV3-2) and TRBJ1-1; D not resolved. The TCR comes from a woman younger than 35 with acute COVID-19. The chain's CDR3 is CASSPTLTHTEAFF. The CDR3 region has the DNA TGTGCCAGCAGCCCAACCTTAACTCACACTGAAGCTTTCTTT.